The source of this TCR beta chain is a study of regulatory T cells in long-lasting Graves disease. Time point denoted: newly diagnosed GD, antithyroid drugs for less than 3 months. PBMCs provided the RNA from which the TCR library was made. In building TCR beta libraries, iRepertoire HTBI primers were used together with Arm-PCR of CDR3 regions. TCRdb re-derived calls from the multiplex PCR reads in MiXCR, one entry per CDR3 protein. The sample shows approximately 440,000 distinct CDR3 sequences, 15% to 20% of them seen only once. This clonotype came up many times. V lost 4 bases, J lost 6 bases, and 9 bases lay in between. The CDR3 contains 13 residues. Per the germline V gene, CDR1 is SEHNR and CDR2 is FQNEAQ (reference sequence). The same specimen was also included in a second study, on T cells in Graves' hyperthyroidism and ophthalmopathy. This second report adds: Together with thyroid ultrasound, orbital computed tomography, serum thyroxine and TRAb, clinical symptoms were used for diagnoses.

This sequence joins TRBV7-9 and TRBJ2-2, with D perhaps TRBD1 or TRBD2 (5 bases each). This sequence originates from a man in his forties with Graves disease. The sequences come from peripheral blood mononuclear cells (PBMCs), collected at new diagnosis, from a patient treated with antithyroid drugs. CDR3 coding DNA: TGTGCCAGCAGCTCCAGAGGGGCCGGGGAGCTGTTTTTT. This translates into CASSSRGAGELFF.